This T cell receptor (beta chain) was identified in a study of T cell repertoires in aging, cancer and after chemotherapy. The CDR3 totals 13 residues. Trimming shortened V by 8 bases and J by 9 bases, and 14 bases separated the two germline ends. Germline loops: CDR1 MDHEN, CDR2 SYDVKM. A mixed TRB-A/B primer pool amplified rearranged TRB by multiplex touch-down PCR. A single record per CDR3 protein comes from TCRdb applying MiXCR to the multiplex PCR reads. The sample has roughly 2,000 distinct CDR3 sequences; 34% are singletons. TCR beta rearrangements were amplified from peripheral blood genomic DNA. Findings of the study overall: Across the chemotherapy interval, each cancer cohort showed higher median generation probability, suggesting thymic rebound.

As regards this clonotype: Its antigen is not identified.

The sequenced material came from blood. The V call is TRBV28, the J call TRBJ1-6; D remains ambiguous. This TCR was sampled from a human donor with a blood cancer. The CDR3 loop is CASVLLMGSPLHF. As DNA, the CDR3 is TGTGCCAGCGTCCTCCTTATGGGTTCACCCCTCCACTTT.